This T cell receptor (beta chain) was sequenced for a study of blood T cell repertoires in COVID-19. The overall study: The analysed material was cDNA or gDNA that came from T cells, B-cell-depleted T cells, or PBMCs.

The CDR3 totals 15 residues. Germline-derived CDR1 and CDR2 are SNHLY and FYNNEI. The germline V and J ends were trimmed by 5 bases and 3 bases, with 14 bases remaining between them. Assay used: immunoSEQ multiplex PCR; TCRdb lists only in-frame clones, some missing. This table holds approximately 170,000 clones, around 80% found once. The clonotype originates from an elderly woman with acute or convalescent COVID-19. This chain connects TRBV2 to TRBJ2-1; D ambiguous. The sequenced material came from peripheral blood. The CDR3 nucleotides are TGTGCCAGCAGTCAGGTACCCCCAATCTACAATGAGCAGTTCTTC. It translates to CASSQVPPIYNEQFF.